This entry lists 24 T cell receptor beta chains sequenced from one sample in a study of shared T cell receptors in the human thymus (dated by TCRdb to the early 2020s). Libraries were built with the immunoSEQ multiplex PCR assay. TCRdb carries this immuneACCESS record with in-frame sequences only. Its versions omit some clonotypes, under half of them owing to an unresolved V gene in the studies checked, with the rest unexplained. Here the sample has about 380,000 clones; roughly 94% occur a single time. 0.015% to 0.025% of the sample is taken by the ten largest. Sample: thymocytes. The source is a human donor.

This clone was detected once. The rearrangement uses TRBV7-9 and TRBJ2-1; 9 bases agree with TRBD2. Per the germline V gene, CDR1 is SEHNR and CDR2 is FQNEAQ (reference sequence). The CDR3 is 14 residues long. V lost 5 bases, J lost 6 bases, and 5 bases stayed unmatched. In DNA, the CDR3 is TGTGCCAGCAGCCTTAGCGGGAGAGGCAATGAGCAGTTCTTC. The encoded protein is CASSLSGRGNEQFF.

The chain uses TRBV15 and TRBJ2-2; TRBD2 matches 10 bases. This CDR3 contains 19 residues. CDR1 is LNHNV and CDR2 is YYDKDF in the germline V gene (reference sequence). The trim removed 1 base at V and 1 base at J, leaving 9 bases unmatched. CDR3: CATSRVSSGSRGNTGELFF. In nucleotides, the CDR3 is TGTGCCACCAGCAGAGTGTCTAGCGGGAGTCGAGGGAACACCGGGGAGCTGTTTTTT. The full variable domain, with the rest looked up from reference TRBV15 and TRBJ2-2, is DAMVIQNPRYQVTQFGKPVTLSCSQTLNHNVMYWYQQKSSQAPKLLFHYYDKDFNNEADTPDNFQSRRPNTSFCFLDIRSPGLGDTAMYLCATSRVSSGSRGNTGELFFGEGSRLTVL.

J is TRBJ1-4 and V is TRBV18; D gene ambiguous. The CDR3 sequence is 15 residues long. V lost 5 bases, J lost 7 bases, and 17 bases lay in between. From germline, CDR1 is KGHSH and CDR2 LQKENI. CDR3 in DNA: TGTGCCAGCTCAGATGTCGGGGAGGGTTGTGAAAAACTGTTTTTT. Translated, it gives CASSDVGEGCEKLFF.

The CDR3 loop is CASSDLQDKRWARNEQFF. The DNA for the CDR3 is TGTGCCAGCAGTGACTTACAAGACAAGCGGTGGGCCAGGAATGAGCAGTTCTTC. The V and J genes are TRBV6-4 and TRBJ2-1; D might be TRBD2 (5 bases). V was trimmed by 1 base and J by 7 bases, leaving 23 bases between them. The length of the CDR3 is 18 residues. Germline V gene lookup returns CDR1 MRHNA and CDR2 SNTAGT.

The V and J genes are TRBV5-1 and TRBJ1-4, with D possibly TRBD1 on 6 matching bases. This CDR3 has 16 residues. The germline V gene has CDR1 SGHRS and CDR2 YFSETQ. Deletions cut 3 bases from V and 6 bases from J, with 18 bases between. The CDR3 region has the DNA TGCGCCAGCAGCTCGGCTAAACGGGGGGGCCATGAAAAACTGTTTTTT. Encoded protein: CASSSAKRGGHEKLFF.

The chain joins TRBV6-1 to TRBJ2-7; D is perhaps TRBD1 (6 bases). CDR3 length: 13 residues. The germline gives CDR1 MNHNS, CDR2 SASEGT. V was pared by 6 bases and J by 2 bases, with 11 bases between. DNA for the CDR3: TGTGCCAGCAGAGACAGGTTCCCCTACGAGCAGTACTTC. Amino acid sequence: CASRDRFPYEQYF.

This clone was picked up a small number of times. The chain employs TRBV9 and TRBJ1-1, with a weak D call TRBD1 (5 bases). The germline V and J ends were trimmed by 4 bases and 0 bases, with 7 bases remaining between them. The CDR3 length is 13 residues. Germline assignment: CDR1 SGDLS and CDR2 YYNGEE. CDR3 DNA: TGTGCCAGCAGCCGACAGATGAACACTGAAGCTTTCTTT. It encodes CASSRQMNTEAFF.

The J gene is TRBJ2-7, the V gene TRBV4-1; TRBD2 is a possible D gene (6 bases). This CDR3 is 15 amino acids long. Per germline, CDR1 MGHRA and CDR2 YSYEKL. V gave up 0 bases and J gave up 0 bases, with 9 bases separating them. CDR3 nucleotides: TGCGCCAGCAGCCAAGACCGGAGGGGCTCCTACGAGCAGTACTTC. Its translation is CASSQDRRGSYEQYF.

V gene TRBV5-1 combines with J gene TRBJ2-5; TRBD2 agrees at 7 bases. This CDR3 is 14 amino acids long. J was trimmed by 5 bases and V by 1 base; bases with no gene match: 5. Germline V gene data show CDR1 as SGHRS and CDR2 as YFSETQ. Here the CDR3 DNA reads TGCGCCAGCAGCTTGCCGGGGGGTTCGGAGACCCAGTACTTC. This translates into CASSLPGGSETQYF. Based on the CDR3 plus reference TRBV5-1 and TRBJ2-5, the full variable domain is KAGVTQTPRYLIKTRGQQVTLSCSPISGHRSVSWYQQTPGQGLQFLFEYFSETQRNKGNFPGRFSGRQFSNSRSEMNVSTLELGDSALYLCASSLPGGSETQYFGPGTRLLVL.

The rearrangement uses TRBV27 and TRBJ2-7; D call uncertain. The CDR3 covers 11 residues. V lost 2 bases and J 6 bases, leaving 5 bases between the germline ends. The germline V gene has CDR1 MNHEY and CDR2 SMNVEV (reference sequence). CDR3 loop: CASSLGGEQYF. As DNA, the CDR3 is TGTGCCAGCAGTTTAGGTGGCGAGCAGTACTTC.

This clone has only one observation. The chain joins TRBV7-3 to TRBJ2-5; D is uncertain. CDR3 length equals 13 residues. Trimming stripped 1 base from V and 4 bases from J, with 7 bases between. CDR1 and CDR2 from the germline V gene are SGHTA and FQGTGA. CDR3 protein: CASSLNHGETQYF. For the CDR3, the DNA is TGTGCCAGCAGCTTAAATCATGGAGAGACCCAGTACTTC.

The chain is built from TRBV6-1 and TRBJ1-3; 7 nucleotides match TRBD1. The ends lost 5 bases at V and 0 bases at J; junction bases unmatched: 4. The CDR3 totals 15 residues. Germline CDR1 MNHNS, CDR2 SASEGT. CDR3 protein: CASSRQGNSGNTIYF. The DNA for the CDR3 is TGTGCCAGCAGTAGACAGGGTAACTCTGGAAACACCATATATTTT.

The V and J genes are TRBV5-6 and TRBJ2-3; the match to TRBD1 covers 7 bases. V shed 1 base, J shed 3 bases, and the junction held 5 bases outside the gene matches. This CDR3 contains 15 residues. The V gene's germline CDR1 is SGHDT and CDR2 YYEEEE. CDR3 sequence reads: CASSLRGQLTDTQYF. The CDR3 nucleotides are TGTGCCAGCAGCTTGCGGGGACAGTTAACAGATACGCAGTATTTT.

This chain joins TRBV6-5 and TRBJ2-5; TRBD1 matches 11 bases. The J segment lost 4 bases and the V segment lost 7 bases, leaving 8 bases of the junction unmatched. The CDR3 is 15 amino acids. Germline CDR1 reads MNHEY; CDR2 reads SVGAGI. DNA of the CDR3: TGTGCCAGCAACGAGGGACAGGGGGTTCGAGAGACCCAGTACTTC. This translates into CASNEGQGVRETQYF.

Comment on this clone: This CDR3 is also generated by other DNA sequences in the sample. The chain carries TRBV10-3 and TRBJ1-3; 10 nucleotides align to TRBD1. This CDR3 is built from 18 residues. V trimming: 6 bases; J trimming: 4 bases; junction bases outside the gene matches: 15. From germline, CDR1 is ENHRY and CDR2 SYGVKD. The CDR3 is CAIRVGQGPIYSGNTIYF. The DNA of the CDR3 is TGTGCCATCAGGGTGGGACAGGGGCCAATTTACTCCGGAAACACCATATATTTT.

The chain couples TRBV15 to TRBJ1-3, with a tentative D call TRBD1 (6 bases). The V gene's germline CDR1 is LNHNV and CDR2 YYDKDF (reference sequence). Trimming stripped 2 bases from V and 0 bases from J, with 17 bases between. This CDR3 region has 18 residues. The CDR3 sequence is CATSRSPPTGISGNTIYF. As DNA, the CDR3 is TGTGCCACCAGCAGAAGCCCCCCCACAGGGATCTCTGGAAACACCATATATTTT.

This clone appeared a single time. The V and J genes are TRBV27 and TRBJ2-7; 14 bases fit TRBD2. CDR3 length: 18 residues. V was clipped by 0 bases and J by 6 bases; unmatched bases: 10. The germline gives CDR1 MNHEY, CDR2 SMNVEV (reference sequence). The CDR3 DNA sequence: TGTGCCAGCAGTTTATCCAATGGACTAGCGGGAGGATCGGGCGAGCAGTACTTC. Translated: CASSLSNGLAGGSGEQYF.

The chain links TRBV10-3 to TRBJ2-2, with TRBD2 matching 7 bases. The J segment lost 3 bases and the V segment lost 2 bases, leaving 3 bases of the junction unmatched. In germline, CDR1 is ENHRY, CDR2 SYGVKD. The CDR3 sequence is 15 residues long. The CDR3 loop is CAISEGLDDTGELFF. The CDR3, as DNA: TGTGCCATCAGTGAGGGACTAGACGACACCGGGGAGCTGTTTTTT.

This chain links TRBV7-8 with TRBJ1-4, with unresolved D. CDR3 length equals 15 residues. Per germline, CDR1 SGHVS and CDR2 FQNEAQ. Trimming cost V 4 bases and J 7 bases, with 16 bases left between them. CDR3 sequence (DNA): TGTGCCAGCAGCTCCCTTGACGGGTCGAGTGAAAAACTGTTTTTT. It yields the protein CASSSLDGSSEKLFF.

This clone occurred once. The rearrangement joins TRBV28 to TRBJ2-1; TRBD2 aligns across 11 bases. Trimming took 6 bases from V and 5 from J; bases not matched to a gene: 6. From germline, CDR1 is MDHEN and CDR2 SYDVKM. The CDR3 is made up of 15 amino acids. CDR3 amino acids: CASRYTSGRNNEQFF. The CDR3 nucleotides read TGTGCCAGCAGGTACACTAGCGGGAGAAACAATGAGCAGTTCTTC.

The chain couples TRBV28 to TRBJ1-1, with a possible D match to TRBD1 (5 bases). Trimming took off 5 bases at V and 7 bases at J, with 23 bases between the two ends. CDR3 length: 16 amino acids. CDR1 and CDR2 (germline): MDHEN, SYDVKM. The CDR3 protein is CASSPPKGADRVEAFF. In DNA, the CDR3 is TGTGCCAGCAGTCCCCCCAAAGGGGCAGACAGAGTTGAAGCTTTCTTT.

The V and J genes are TRBV30 and TRBJ1-1, with TRBD1 matching 7 bases. The length of the CDR3 is 18 residues. Germline values: CDR1 GTSNPN, CDR2 SVGIG (reference sequence). The J segment lost 1 base and the V segment lost 0 bases, leaving 14 bases of the junction unmatched. CDR3 bases: TGTGCCTGGAGTGTAGTCCACACAGGGGACGTAAAGAACACTGAAGCTTTCTTT. Translating it yields CAWSVVHTGDVKNTEAFF.

V is TRBV7-3 and J is TRBJ2-1; D gene uncertain. The CDR3 spans 16 residues. V was trimmed by 5 bases and J by 3 bases, leaving 17 bases between them. CDR1 SGHTA and CDR2 FQGTGA come from the germline V gene. In DNA, the CDR3 is TGTGCCAGCAGCAACCCCCAGCATACACGCTACAATGAGCAGTTCTTC. This codes for CASSNPQHTRYNEQFF. The full variable domain, with the rest looked up from reference TRBV7-3 and TRBJ2-1, is GAGVSQTPSNKVTEKGKYVELRCDPISGHTALYWYRQSLGQGPEFLIYFQGTGAADDSGLPNDRFFAVRPEGSVSTLKIQRTERGDSAVYLCASSNPQHTRYNEQFFGPGTRLTVL.

The chain links TRBV18 to TRBJ2-2, with D possibly matching TRBD1 (6 bases). V was clipped by 1 base and J by 6 bases, with 30 bases between them. This CDR3 region has 21 residues. CDR1 and CDR2 from the germline V gene are KGHSH and LQKENI. DNA for the CDR3: TGTGCCAGCTCACCACAAGCTGTGGGGACACCACGGAACGGGGTGGCCGGGGAGCTGTTTTTT. Protein product: CASSPQAVGTPRNGVAGELFF.